This T cell receptor (beta chain) was profiled in a study of T cell responses to AZD1222 COVID-19 vaccine. Germline lookup yields CDR1 SGHTA and CDR2 FQGNSA. The CDR3 sequence is 15 residues long. The ends were cut back, 1 base at V and 0 bases at J, with 10 bases in the middle. As regards this clone: Antigen specificity is unknown.

Some clones are missing from TCRdb's copy, which holds only in-frame ones; the method was immunoSEQ multiplex PCR. The sample consists of 65,000 to 95,000 clones, approximately 81% of them appearing once. Findings and caveats of the study: Repertoires were sampled only after the peak T cell response.

The sequences come from peripheral blood, collected on day 0 of AZD1222 vaccination. This clonotype was sampled from an adult in good health. The chain couples TRBV7-2 to TRBJ2-7; D call uncertain. The CDR3 is CASSLGVGNSYEQYF. Written as DNA, the CDR3 is TGTGCCAGCAGCTTAGGAGTAGGCAACTCCTACGAGCAGTACTTC.